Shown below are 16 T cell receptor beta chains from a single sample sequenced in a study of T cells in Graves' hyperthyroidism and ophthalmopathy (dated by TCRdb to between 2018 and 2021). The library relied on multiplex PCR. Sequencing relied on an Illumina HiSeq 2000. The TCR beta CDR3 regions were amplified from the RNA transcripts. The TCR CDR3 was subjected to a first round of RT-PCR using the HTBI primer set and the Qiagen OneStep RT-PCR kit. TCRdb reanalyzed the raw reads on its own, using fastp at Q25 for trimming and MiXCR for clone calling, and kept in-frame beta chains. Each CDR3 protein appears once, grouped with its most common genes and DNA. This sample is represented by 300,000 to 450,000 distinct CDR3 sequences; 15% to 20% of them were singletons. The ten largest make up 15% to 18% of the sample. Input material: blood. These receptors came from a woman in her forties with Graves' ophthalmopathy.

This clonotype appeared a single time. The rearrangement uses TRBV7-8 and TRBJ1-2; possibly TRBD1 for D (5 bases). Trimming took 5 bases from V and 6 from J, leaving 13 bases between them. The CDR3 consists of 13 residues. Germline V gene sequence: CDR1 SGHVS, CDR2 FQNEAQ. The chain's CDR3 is CASSHLQEDGYTF. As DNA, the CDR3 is TGTGCCAGCAGCCACCTACAGGAGGATGGCTACACCTTC. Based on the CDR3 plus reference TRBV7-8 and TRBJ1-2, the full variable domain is GAGVSQSPRYKVAKRGQDVALRCDPISGHVSLFWYQQALGQGPEFLTYFQNEAQLDKSGLPSDRFFAERPEGSVSTLKIQRTQQEDSAVYLCASSHLQEDGYTFGSGTRLTVV.

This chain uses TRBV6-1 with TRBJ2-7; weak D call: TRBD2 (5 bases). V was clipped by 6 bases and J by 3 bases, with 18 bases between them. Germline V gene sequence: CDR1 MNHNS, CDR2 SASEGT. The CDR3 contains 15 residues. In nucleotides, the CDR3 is TGTGCCAGCAGAGAGGGCCCAACCTTCCACTACGAGCAGTACTTC. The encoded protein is CASREGPTFHYEQYF.

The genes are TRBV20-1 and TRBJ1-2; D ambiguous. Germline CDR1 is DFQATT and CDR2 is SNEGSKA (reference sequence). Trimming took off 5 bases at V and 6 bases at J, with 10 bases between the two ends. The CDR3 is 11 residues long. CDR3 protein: CSAPGYDGYTF. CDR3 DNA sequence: TGCAGTGCTCCTGGATACGATGGCTACACCTTC.

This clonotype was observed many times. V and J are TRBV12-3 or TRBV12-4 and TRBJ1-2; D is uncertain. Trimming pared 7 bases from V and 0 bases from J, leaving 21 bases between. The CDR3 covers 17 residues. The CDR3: CASTESLAGPSNYGYTF. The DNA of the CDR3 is TGTGCCAGCACGGAATCTCTGGCCGGACCTTCTAACTATGGCTACACCTTC.

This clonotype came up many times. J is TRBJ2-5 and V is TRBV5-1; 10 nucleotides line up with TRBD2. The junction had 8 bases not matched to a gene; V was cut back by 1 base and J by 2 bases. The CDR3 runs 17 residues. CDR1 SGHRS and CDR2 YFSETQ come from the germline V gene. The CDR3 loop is CASSLTASGRGQETQYF. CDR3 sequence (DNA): TGCGCCAGCAGCTTGACGGCTAGCGGGAGAGGTCAAGAGACCCAGTACTTC.

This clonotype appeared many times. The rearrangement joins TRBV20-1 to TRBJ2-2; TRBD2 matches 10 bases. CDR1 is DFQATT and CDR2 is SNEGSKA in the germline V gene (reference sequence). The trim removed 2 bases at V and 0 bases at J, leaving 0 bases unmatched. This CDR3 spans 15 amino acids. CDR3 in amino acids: CSARTSGTNTGELFF. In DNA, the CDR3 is TGCAGTGCTAGAACTAGCGGGACGAACACCGGGGAGCTGTTTTTT.

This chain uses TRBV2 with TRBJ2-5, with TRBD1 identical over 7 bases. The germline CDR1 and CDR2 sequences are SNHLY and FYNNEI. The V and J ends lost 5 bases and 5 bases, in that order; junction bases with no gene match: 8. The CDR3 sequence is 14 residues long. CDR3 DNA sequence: TGTGCCAGCAGTTACGATGGGACAGTTGAGACCCAGTACTTC. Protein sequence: CASSYDGTVETQYF.

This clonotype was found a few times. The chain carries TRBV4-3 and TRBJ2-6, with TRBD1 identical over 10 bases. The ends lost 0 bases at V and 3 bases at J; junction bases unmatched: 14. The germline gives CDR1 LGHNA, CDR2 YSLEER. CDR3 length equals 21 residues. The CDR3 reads CASSQERGQGLGRGGANVLTF. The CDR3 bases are TGCGCCAGCAGCCAAGAGAGGGGACAGGGGTTAGGTAGGGGTGGGGCCAACGTCCTGACTTTC.

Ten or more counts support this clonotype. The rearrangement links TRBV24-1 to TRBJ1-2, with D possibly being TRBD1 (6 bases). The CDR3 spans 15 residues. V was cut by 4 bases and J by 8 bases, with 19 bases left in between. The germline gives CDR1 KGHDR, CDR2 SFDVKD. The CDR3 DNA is TGTGCCACCAGTGACCCCGGGACACCCCAGCGAGGCTACACCTTC. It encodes CATSDPGTPQRGYTF.

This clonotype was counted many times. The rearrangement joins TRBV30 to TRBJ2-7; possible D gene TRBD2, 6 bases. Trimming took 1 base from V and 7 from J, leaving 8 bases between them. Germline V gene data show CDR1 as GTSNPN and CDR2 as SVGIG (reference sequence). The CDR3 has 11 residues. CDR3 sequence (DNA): TGTGCCTGGAGTGGGCGGGGTGAGCAGTACTTC. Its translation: CAWSGRGEQYF. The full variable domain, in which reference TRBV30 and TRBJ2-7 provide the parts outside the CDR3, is SQTIHQWPATLVQPVGSPLSLECTVEGTSNPNLYWYRQAAGRGLQLLFYSVGIGQISSEVPQNLSASRPQDRQFILSSKKLLLSDSGFYLCAWSGRGEQYFGPGTRLTVT.

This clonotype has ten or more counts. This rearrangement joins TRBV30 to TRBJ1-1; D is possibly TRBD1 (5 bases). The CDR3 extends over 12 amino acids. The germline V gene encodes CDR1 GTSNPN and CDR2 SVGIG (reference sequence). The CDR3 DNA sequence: TGTGCGGGAGGTAGGGGGAACACTGAAGCTTTCTTT. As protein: CAGGRGNTEAFF. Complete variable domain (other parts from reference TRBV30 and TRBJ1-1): SQTIHQWPATLVQPVGSPLSLECTVEGTSNPNLYWYRQAAGRGLQLLFYSVGIGQISSEVPQNLSASRPQDRQFILSSKKLLLSDSGFYLCAGGRGNTEAFFGQGTRLTVV.

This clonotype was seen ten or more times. In DNA form, the CDR3 reads TGCGCCAGCAGCCAGCAGACTAGCGGGTCCTACGAGCAGTACTTC. Translation gives CASSQQTSGSYEQYF. The chain uses TRBV4-1 and TRBJ2-7, with 10 bases aligning to TRBD2. CDR1 and CDR2 (germline): MGHRA, YSYEKL. There are 15 residues in the CDR3. Trimming took 3 bases from V and 1 from J; bases not matched to a gene: 3.

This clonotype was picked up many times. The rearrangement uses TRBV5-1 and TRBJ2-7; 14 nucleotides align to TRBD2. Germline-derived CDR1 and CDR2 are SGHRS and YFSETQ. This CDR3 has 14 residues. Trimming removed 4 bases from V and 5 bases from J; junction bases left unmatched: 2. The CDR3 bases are TGCGCCAGCAGCATGGGACTAGCGGGAGACGAGCAGTACTTC. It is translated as CASSMGLAGDEQYF.

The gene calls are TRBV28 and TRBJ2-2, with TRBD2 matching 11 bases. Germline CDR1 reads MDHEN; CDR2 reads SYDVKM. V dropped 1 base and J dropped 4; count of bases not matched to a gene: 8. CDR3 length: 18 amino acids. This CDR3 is CASSLFASGRWSTGELFF. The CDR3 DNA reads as TGTGCCAGCAGTTTATTTGCTAGCGGGAGGTGGAGCACCGGGGAGCTGTTTTTT.

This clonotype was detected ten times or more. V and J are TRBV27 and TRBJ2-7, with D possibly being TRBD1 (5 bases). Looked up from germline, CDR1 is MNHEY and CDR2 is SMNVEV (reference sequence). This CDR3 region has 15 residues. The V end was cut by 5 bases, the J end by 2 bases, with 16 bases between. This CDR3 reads CASSPRQTLAYEQYF. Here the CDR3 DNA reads TGTGCCAGCAGTCCTAGACAGACCCTCGCCTACGAGCAGTACTTC.

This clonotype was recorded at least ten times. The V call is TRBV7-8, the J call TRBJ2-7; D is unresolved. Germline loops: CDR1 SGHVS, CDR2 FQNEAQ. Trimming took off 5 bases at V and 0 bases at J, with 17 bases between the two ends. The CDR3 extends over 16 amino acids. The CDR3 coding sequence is TGTGCCAGCAGCCATCCCTTGAGGTGGGTCTCCTACGAGCAGTACTTC. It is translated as CASSHPLRWVSYEQYF.